Below, 14 T cell receptor beta chains from the same sample are listed, as sequenced in a study of blood T cells in healthy people across ages. Then a second PCR, running roughly 7 to 12 cycles, was carried out with a sample-barcoded 5' primer and a J-beta primer mix. TCRdb re-analysed the 5' RACE reads in MiXCR, keeping a single row per CDR3 protein. The profile shows about 1,500,000 distinct CDR3 sequences, about 30% of them singletons. The sequencing sample was made of blood. These receptors all come from a woman in her twenties or thirties in good health.

This clonotype was seen more than once but under ten times. The rearrangement uses TRBV5-1 and TRBJ1-5; no clear D. V was trimmed by 4 bases and J by 6 bases, leaving 17 bases between them. Looked up from germline, CDR1 is SGHRS and CDR2 is YFSETQ. The CDR3 totals 15 residues. The CDR3 protein is CASSLAGGSFQPQHF. In DNA form, the CDR3 reads TGCGCCAGCAGCCTCGCAGGCGGCTCCTTTCAGCCCCAGCATTTT.

V is TRBV29-1 and J is TRBJ2-1, with TRBD2 as a possible D gene (6 bases). Germline V gives CDR1 SQVTM, CDR2 ANQGSEA. V shed 4 bases and J shed 0 bases, with 28 bases lying between them. The CDR3 is 20 amino acids. CDR3 nucleotide sequence: TGCAGCGTTGCTCGGACCCGGGGCGGGACGCTCCGGAGCTCCTACAATGAGCAGTTCTTC. It encodes CSVARTRGGTLRSSYNEQFF.

This clonotype has a count of ten or more. The rearrangement links TRBV20-1 to TRBJ1-4, with D perhaps matching TRBD1 (5 bases). This CDR3 has 13 residues. Looked up from germline, CDR1 is DFQATT and CDR2 is SNEGSKA (reference sequence). The ends were cut back, 5 bases at V and 8 bases at J, with 15 bases in the middle. This CDR3 is CSARAGREEKLFF. As DNA, the CDR3 is TGCAGTGCTCGGGCGGGGCGGGAAGAAAAACTGTTTTTT.

This clonotype has only a few counts. The chain links TRBV27 to TRBJ1-6; D may be TRBD1 (6 bases). The V end was cut by 5 bases, the J end by 9 bases, with 20 bases between. From germline, CDR1 is MNHEY and CDR2 SMNVEV (reference sequence). The CDR3 is 16 residues long. The CDR3 sequence: CASSEGRQVDGSPLHF. The DNA for the CDR3 is TGTGCCAGCAGTGAAGGACGACAGGTTGATGGTTCACCCCTCCACTTT.

This clonotype appeared many times. The chain is built from TRBV6-5 and TRBJ2-3; 9 bases are a match to TRBD1. This CDR3 has 12 residues. Germline values: CDR1 MNHEY, CDR2 SVGAGI. The ends lost 5 bases at V and 14 bases at J; junction bases unmatched: 8. The CDR3, as DNA: TGTGCCAGCAGTAACCGGGACAGGGAGATGTATTTT. This translates into CASSNRDREMYF.

This chain's CDR3 is CSVVTGNNQPQHF. Here the CDR3 DNA reads TGCAGCGTTGTGACAGGGAACAATCAGCCCCAGCATTTT. The rearrangement links TRBV29-1 to TRBJ1-5; 7 nucleotides match TRBD1. Trimming removed 4 bases from V and 3 bases from J; junction bases left unmatched: 3. Germline V lookup: CDR1 SQVTM, CDR2 ANQGSEA. The CDR3 consists of 13 residues.

The V and J genes are TRBV9 and TRBJ1-6; 12 nucleotides align to TRBD1. This CDR3 has 14 amino acids. Trimming cost V 4 bases and J 9 bases; bases outside gene matches: 2. CDR1 and CDR2 (germline): SGDLS, YYNGEE. The chain's CDR3 is CASSRDRGPSPLHF. The CDR3 DNA reads as TGTGCCAGCAGCAGGGACAGGGGGCCTTCACCCCTCCACTTT.

A word on this clonotype: With a much larger clone just one base away, this may be a read error. V and J are TRBV3-1 and TRBJ2-1; D not certain. V shed 7 bases and J shed 13 bases, with 32 bases lying between them. The CDR3 has 17 amino acids. Germline V gene sequence: CDR1 LGHDT, CDR2 YNNKEL (reference sequence). The CDR3 coding sequence is TGTGCCAGCACCTTAACGCCAGGACGCATGTCTCAAGAGACCCAGTTCTTC. Protein sequence: CASTLTPGRMSQETQFF.

This clonotype was counted a few times. The CDR3 loop reads CASLNGGPKETQYF. DNA for the CDR3: TGTGCCAGCTTAAATGGGGGACCGAAAGAGACCCAGTACTTC. The chain joins TRBV6-1 to TRBJ2-5; D is tentatively TRBD1 or TRBD2 (5 bases each). CDR3 length: 14 amino acids. The germline V gene encodes CDR1 MNHNS and CDR2 SASEGT. V gave up 8 bases and J gave up 3 bases, with 16 bases separating them.

For this clonotype: Since a much larger clone is just one base distant, this may be a read error. The chain is built from TRBV10-3 and TRBJ1-5; D gene uncertain. CDR3 size: 13 residues. In germline, CDR1 is ENHRY, CDR2 SYGVKD. CDR3 sequence reads: CAIGGQNNRPQHF. The CDR3 nucleotides read TGTGCCATCGGCGGGCAAAACAATCGGCCCCAGCATTTT.

The rearrangement uses TRBV12-3 or TRBV12-4 and TRBJ1-1; D not certain. Deletions cut 8 bases from V and 5 bases from J, with 12 bases between. The CDR3 totals 12 residues. Here the CDR3 DNA reads TGTGCCAGCGTCGGATTGAGGACTGAAGCTTTCTTT. Translated: CASVGLRTEAFF.

With respect to this clonotype: Just one base apart from a much larger clone, this may be a read error. This chain joins TRBV5-1 and TRBJ2-5, with 8 bases aligning to TRBD1. CDR3 size: 15 residues. Looked up from germline, CDR1 is SGHRS and CDR2 is YFSETQ. With 5 bases clipped from V and 13 bases from J, the junction kept 19 bases outside the gene matches. Here the CDR3 DNA reads TGCGCCAGCAGACCACAGGGGGAGGACTCCTACGAGCGGTACTTC. Translated, it gives CASRPQGEDSYERYF.

This clonotype was found a few times. The V call is TRBV20-1, the J call TRBJ1-2; 8 bases line up with TRBD1. This CDR3 is built from 15 residues. CDR1 and CDR2 from the germline V gene are DFQATT and SNEGSKA (reference sequence). J was trimmed by 2 bases and V by 3 bases; bases with no gene match: 8. CDR3 region: CSASAAGQGNYGYTF. CDR3 DNA: TGCAGTGCTAGTGCGGCCGGACAGGGAAACTATGGCTACACCTTC.

This clonotype was seen more than once but under ten times. The rearrangement joins TRBV5-1 to TRBJ2-7; 7 nucleotides line up with TRBD2. J gave up 3 bases and V 4 bases, and 7 bases lay outside the gene matches. CDR3 length: 14 amino acids. Germline V gene lookup returns CDR1 SGHRS and CDR2 YFSETQ. The CDR3 region has the DNA TGCGCCAGCAGCGGGGGGGGATTCCTCTACGAGCAGTACTTC. Protein product: CASSGGGFLYEQYF.